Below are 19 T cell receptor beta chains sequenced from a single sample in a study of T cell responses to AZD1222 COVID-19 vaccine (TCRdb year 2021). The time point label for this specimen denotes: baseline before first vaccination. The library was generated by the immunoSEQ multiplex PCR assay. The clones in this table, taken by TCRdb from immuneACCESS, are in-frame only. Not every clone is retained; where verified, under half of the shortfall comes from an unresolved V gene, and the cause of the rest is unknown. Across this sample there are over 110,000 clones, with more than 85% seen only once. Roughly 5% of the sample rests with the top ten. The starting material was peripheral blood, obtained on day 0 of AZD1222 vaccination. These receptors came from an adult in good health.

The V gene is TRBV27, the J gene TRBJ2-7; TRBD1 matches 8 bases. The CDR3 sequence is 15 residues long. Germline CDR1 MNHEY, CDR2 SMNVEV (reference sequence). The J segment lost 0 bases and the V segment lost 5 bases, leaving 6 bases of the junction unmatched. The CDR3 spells CASSKRTGSSYEQYF. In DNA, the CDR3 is TGTGCCAGCAGTAAAAGGACAGGGAGCTCCTACGAGCAGTACTTC.

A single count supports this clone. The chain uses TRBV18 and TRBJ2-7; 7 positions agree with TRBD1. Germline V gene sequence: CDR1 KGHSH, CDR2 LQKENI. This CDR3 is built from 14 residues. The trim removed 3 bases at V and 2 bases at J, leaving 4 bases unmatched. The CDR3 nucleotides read TGTGCCAGCTCACCGGGACAGAAAACCTACGAGCAGTACTTC. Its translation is CASSPGQKTYEQYF.

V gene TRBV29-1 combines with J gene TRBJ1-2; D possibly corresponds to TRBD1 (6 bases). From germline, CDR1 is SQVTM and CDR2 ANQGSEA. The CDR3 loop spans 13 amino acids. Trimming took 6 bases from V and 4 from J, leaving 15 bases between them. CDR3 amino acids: CSVQGGGAYGYTF. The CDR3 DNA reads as TGCAGCGTCCAAGGGGGGGGCGCCTATGGCTACACCTTC.

The CDR3 DNA is TGTGCCAGCAGCTCCAACATTTTTAGCGGGGGGAGCACAGATACGCAGTATTTT. Its protein is CASSSNIFSGGSTDTQYF. The V gene is TRBV7-2, the J gene TRBJ2-3, with 10 bases that match TRBD2. Unmatched junction bases numbered 10, after V lost 4 bases and J lost 0 bases. This CDR3 spans 18 amino acids. From germline, CDR1 is SGHTA and CDR2 FQGNSA.

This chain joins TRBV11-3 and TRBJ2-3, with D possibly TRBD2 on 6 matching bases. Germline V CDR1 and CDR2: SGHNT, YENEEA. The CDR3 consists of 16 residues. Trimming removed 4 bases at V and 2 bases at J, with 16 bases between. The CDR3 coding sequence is TGTGCCAGCAGCTCCCGCGGGACGTCTAACACAGATACGCAGTATTTT. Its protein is CASSSRGTSNTDTQYF.

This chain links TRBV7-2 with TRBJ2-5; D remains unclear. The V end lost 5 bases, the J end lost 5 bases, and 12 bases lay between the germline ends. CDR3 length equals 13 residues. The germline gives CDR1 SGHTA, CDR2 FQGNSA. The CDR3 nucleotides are TGTGCCAGCAGCACACCGACCGGTGAGACCCAGTACTTC. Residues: CASSTPTGETQYF.

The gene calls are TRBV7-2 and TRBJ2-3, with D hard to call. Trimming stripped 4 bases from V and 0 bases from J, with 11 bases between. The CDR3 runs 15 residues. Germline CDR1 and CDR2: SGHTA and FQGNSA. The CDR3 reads CASSSRSDSTDTQYF. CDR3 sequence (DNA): TGTGCCAGCAGCTCAAGATCGGACAGCACAGATACGCAGTATTTT.

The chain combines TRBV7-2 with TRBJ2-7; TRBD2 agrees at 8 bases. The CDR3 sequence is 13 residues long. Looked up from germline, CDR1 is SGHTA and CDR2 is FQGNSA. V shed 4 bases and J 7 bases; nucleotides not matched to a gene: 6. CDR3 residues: CASSSSRGGEQYF. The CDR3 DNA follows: TGTGCCAGCAGCTCCTCCCGCGGGGGGGAGCAGTACTTC.

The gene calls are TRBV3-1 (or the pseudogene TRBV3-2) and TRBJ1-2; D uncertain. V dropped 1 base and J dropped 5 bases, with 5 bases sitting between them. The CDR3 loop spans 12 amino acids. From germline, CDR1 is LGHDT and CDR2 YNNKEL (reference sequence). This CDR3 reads CASSQGTYGYTF. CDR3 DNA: TGTGCCAGCAGCCAAGGGACTTATGGCTACACCTTC.

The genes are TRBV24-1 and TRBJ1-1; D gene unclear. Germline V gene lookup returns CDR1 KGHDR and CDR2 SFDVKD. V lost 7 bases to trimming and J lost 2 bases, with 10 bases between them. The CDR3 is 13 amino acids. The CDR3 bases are TGTGCCACCAGGAGTTTTAGAAACACTGAAGCTTTCTTT. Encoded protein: CATRSFRNTEAFF.

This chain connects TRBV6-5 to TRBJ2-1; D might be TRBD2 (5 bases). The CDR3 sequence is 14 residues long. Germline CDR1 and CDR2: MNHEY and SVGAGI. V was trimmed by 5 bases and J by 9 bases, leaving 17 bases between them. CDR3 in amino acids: CASSPDSGGREQFF. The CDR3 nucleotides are TGTGCCAGCAGTCCGGACTCAGGTGGACGTGAGCAGTTCTTC.

CDR3 nucleotides: TGTGCCAGCAGTTCCCGACAGGGCCAAGAGACCCAGTACTTC. It is translated as CASSSRQGQETQYF. The chain employs TRBV6-5 and TRBJ2-5, with TRBD1 matching 7 bases. This CDR3 comprises 14 residues. Germline V gives CDR1 MNHEY, CDR2 SVGAGI. The ends lost 4 bases at V and 1 base at J; junction bases unmatched: 3.

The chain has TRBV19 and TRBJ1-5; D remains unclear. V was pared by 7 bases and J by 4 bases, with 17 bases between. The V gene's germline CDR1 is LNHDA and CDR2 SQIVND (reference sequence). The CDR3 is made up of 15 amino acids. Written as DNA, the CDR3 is TGTGCCAGTACCCCCGGGCGTCGAGATAATCAGCCCCAGCATTTT. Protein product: CASTPGRRDNQPQHF.

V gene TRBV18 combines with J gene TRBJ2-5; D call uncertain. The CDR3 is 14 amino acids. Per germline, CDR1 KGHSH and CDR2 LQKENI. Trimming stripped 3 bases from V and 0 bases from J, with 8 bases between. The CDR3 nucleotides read TGTGCCAGCTCACCTCGGCGAAACCAAGAGACCCAGTACTTC. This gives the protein CASSPRRNQETQYF.

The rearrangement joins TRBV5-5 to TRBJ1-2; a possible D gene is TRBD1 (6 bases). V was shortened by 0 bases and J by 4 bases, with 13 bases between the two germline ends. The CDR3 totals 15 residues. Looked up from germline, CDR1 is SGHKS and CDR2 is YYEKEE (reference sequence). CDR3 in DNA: TGTGCCAGCAGCTTGGGGGCCGGGGGCGTCTATGGCTACACCTTC. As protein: CASSLGAGGVYGYTF.

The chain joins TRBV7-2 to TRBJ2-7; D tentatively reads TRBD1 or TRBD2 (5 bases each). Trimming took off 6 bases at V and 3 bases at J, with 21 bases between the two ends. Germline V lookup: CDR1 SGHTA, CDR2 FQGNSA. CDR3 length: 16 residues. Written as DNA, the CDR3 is TGTGCCAGCAGTTTTAGGCGCCACCGGGACGGCTACGAGCAGTACTTC. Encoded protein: CASSFRRHRDGYEQYF.

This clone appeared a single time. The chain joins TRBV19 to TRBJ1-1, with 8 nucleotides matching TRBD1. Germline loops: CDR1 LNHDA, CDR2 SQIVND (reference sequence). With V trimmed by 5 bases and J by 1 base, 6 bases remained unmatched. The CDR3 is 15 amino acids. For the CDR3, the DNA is TGTGCCAGTAGTGGGGGGACAGGAAGGAACACTGAAGCTTTCTTT. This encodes CASSGGTGRNTEAFF.

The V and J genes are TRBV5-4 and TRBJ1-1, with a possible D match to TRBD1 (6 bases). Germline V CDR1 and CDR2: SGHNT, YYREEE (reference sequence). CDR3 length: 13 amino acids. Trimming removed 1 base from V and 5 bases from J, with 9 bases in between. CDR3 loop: CASSLTGRTEAFF. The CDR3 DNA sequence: TGTGCCAGCAGCTTGACAGGGCGGACTGAAGCTTTCTTT.

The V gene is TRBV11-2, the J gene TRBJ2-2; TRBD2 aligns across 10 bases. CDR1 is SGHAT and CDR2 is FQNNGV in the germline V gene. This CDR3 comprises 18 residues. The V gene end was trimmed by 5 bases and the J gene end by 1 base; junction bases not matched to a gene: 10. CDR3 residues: CASSRTVLAGVNTGELFF. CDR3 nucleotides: TGTGCCAGCAGCCGTACCGTCCTAGCGGGGGTGAACACCGGGGAGCTGTTTTTT.